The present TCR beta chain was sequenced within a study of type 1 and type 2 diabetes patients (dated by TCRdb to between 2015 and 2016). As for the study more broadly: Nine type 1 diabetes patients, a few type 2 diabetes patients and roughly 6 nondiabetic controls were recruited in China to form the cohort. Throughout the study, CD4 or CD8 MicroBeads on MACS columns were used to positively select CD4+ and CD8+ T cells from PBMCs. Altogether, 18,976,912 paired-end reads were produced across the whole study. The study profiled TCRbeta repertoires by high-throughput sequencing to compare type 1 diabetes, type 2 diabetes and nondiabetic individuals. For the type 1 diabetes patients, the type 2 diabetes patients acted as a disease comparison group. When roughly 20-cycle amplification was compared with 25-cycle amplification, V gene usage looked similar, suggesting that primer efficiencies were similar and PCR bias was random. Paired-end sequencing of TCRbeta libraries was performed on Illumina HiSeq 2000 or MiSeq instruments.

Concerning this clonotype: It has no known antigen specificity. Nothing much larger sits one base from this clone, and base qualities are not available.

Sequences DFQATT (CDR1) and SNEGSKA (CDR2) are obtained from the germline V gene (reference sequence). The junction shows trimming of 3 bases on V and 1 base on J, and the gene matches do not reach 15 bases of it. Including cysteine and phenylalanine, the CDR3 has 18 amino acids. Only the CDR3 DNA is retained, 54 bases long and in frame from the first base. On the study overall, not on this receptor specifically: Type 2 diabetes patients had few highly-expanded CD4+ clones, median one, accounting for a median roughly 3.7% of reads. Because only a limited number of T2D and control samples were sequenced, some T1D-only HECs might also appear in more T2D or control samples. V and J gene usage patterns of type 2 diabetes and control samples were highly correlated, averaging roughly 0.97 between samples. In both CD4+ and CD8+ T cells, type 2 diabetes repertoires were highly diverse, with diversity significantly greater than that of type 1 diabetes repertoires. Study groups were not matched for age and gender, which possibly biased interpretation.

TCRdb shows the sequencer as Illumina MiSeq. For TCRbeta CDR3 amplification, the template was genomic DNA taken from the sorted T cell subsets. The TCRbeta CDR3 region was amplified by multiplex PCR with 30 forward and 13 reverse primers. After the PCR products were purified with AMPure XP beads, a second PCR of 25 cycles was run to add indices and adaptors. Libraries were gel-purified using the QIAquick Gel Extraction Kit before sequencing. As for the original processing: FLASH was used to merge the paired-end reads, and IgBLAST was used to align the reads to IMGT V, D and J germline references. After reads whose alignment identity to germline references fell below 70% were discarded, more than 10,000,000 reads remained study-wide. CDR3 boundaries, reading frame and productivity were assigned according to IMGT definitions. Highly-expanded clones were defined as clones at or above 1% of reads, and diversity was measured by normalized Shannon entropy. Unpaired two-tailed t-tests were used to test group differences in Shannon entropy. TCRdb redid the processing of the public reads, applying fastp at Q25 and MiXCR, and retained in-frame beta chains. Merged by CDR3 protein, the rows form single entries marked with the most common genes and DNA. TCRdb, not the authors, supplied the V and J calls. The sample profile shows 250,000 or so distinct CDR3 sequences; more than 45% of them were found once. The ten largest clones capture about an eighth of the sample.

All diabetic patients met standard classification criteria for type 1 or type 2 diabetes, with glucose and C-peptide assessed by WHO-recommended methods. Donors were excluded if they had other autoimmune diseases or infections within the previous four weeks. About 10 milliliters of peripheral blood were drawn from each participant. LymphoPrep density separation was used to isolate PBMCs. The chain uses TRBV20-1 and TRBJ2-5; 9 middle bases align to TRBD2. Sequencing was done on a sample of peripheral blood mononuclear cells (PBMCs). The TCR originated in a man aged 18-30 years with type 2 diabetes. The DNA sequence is TGCAGTGCTAGTGCCGGGACTAGCATCTCCGGGGCCCAAGAGACCCAGTACTTC. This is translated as CSASAGTSISGAQETQYF.